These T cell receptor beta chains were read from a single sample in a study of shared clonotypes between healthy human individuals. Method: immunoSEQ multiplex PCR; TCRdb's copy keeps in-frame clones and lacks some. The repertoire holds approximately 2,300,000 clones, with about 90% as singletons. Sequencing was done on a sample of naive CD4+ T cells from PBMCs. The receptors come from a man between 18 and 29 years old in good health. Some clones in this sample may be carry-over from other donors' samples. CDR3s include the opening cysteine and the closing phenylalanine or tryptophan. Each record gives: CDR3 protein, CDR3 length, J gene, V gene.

CDR3aa: CASRSPTSYNEQFF
len: 14
j_gene: TRBJ2-1
v_gene: TRBV6-1

CDR3aa: CASSWGTSGIYEQYF
len: 15
j_gene: TRBJ2-7
v_gene: TRBV2

CDR3aa: CASSPRDREAGELFF
len: 15
j_gene: TRBJ2-2
v_gene: TRBV7-7

CDR3aa: CASSLASQGNYGYTF
len: 15
j_gene: TRBJ1-2
v_gene: TRBV5-4

CDR3aa: CASKVGRVDSGELFF
len: 15
j_gene: TRBJ2-2
v_gene: TRBV6-1

CDR3aa: CASSSGSANYNEQFF
len: 15
j_gene: TRBJ2-1
v_gene: TRBV28

CDR3aa: CASSPSLQETQYF
len: 13
j_gene: TRBJ2-5
v_gene: TRBV18

CDR3aa: CAISRRTSPSTDTQYF
len: 16
j_gene: TRBJ2-3
v_gene: TRBV10-3

CDR3aa: CASSQDRASYGYTF
len: 14
j_gene: TRBJ1-2
v_gene: TRBV5-1

CDR3aa: CASSTTTDTQYF
len: 12
j_gene: TRBJ2-3
v_gene: TRBV19

CDR3aa: CASSTSSRQGSYGYTF
len: 16
j_gene: TRBJ1-2
v_gene: TRBV28

CDR3aa: CASSRTGGSETQYF
len: 14
j_gene: TRBJ2-5
v_gene: TRBV6-1